The present entry profiles one T cell receptor (beta chain) with its context. The data belong to a study of HIV-infected patients and healthy controls. TCRdb re-called the 5' RACE reads with MiXCR, one entry per CDR3 protein. The sample consists of tens of thousands of distinct CDR3 sequences, about a sixth of them appearing once. The sequence came from a human donor in good health. Sequencing input: CD4+ T cells from blood.

The CDR3 sequence is CASSFLRQTGDGANVLTF. The CDR3 DNA reads TGTGCCAGCAGCTTCCTCCGACAGACGGGGGATGGGGCCAACGTCCTGACTTTC. The chain carries TRBV7-3 and TRBJ2-6; possibly TRBD2 for D (6 bases). CDR1 and CDR2 (germline): SGHTA, FQGTGA. The CDR3 length is 18 residues. V lost 3 bases, J lost 3 bases, and 18 bases lay in between. Based on the CDR3 plus reference TRBV7-3 and TRBJ2-6, the full variable domain is GAGVSQTPSNKVTEKGKYVELRCDPISGHTALYWYRQSLGQGPEFLIYFQGTGAADDSGLPNDRFFAVRPEGSVSTLKIQRTERGDSAVYLCASSFLRQTGDGANVLTFGAGSRLTVL.